The sequence of this T cell receptor (beta chain) was determined in a study of T-cell memory formation after mild COVID-19. This clonotype occurred many times. Its specificity is not known. The V end lost 5 bases, the J end lost 3 bases, and 8 bases lay between the germline ends. This CDR3 spans 12 amino acids. The study, taken as a whole, reports: The study found contracting CD4+ clones mainly in CM and EM and contracting CD8+ clones in EMRA. Unconfirmed was the SARS-CoV-2 specificity of second-wave clones that peaked on day 37. Later expanders leaned CD4+, whereas clones that contracted between day 15 and 85 were balanced CD4/CD8.

TCR alpha and TCR beta cDNA libraries carrying sample barcodes and UMIs were produced by 5'RACE using constant-segment primers. TCRdb recomputed calls from the 5' RACE reads with MiXCR, one row per CDR3 protein. The repertoire holds 110,000 or so distinct CDR3 sequences, about a fifth seen once, with approximately 40% in the top ten. Material: PBMCs or a T cell subset sorted from them (not recorded which). The receptor's source is a man aged 18-30 years who had mild COVID-19 (a few samples of this study predate the infection). Cell type and time point are not known. V and J are TRBV12-3 or TRBV12-4 and TRBJ2-7, with D perhaps matching TRBD1 (5 bases). CDR3 sequence reads: CASSVTVYEQYF. CDR3 nucleotides: TGTGCCAGCAGTGTGACAGTCTACGAGCAGTACTTC.